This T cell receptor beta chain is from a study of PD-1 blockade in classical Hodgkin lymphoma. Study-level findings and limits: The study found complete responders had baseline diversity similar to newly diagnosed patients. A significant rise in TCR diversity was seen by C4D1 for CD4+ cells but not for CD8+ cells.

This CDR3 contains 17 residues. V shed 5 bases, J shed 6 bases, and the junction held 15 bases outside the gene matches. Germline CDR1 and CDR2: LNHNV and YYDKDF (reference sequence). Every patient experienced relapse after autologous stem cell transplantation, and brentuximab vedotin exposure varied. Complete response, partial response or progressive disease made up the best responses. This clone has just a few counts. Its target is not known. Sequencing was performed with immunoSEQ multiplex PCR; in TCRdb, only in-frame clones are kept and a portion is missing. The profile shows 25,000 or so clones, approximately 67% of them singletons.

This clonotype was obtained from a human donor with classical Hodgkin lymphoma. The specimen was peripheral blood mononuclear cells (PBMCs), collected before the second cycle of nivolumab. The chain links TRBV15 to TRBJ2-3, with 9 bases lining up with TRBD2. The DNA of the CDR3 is TGTGCCACCAGCGTCCAGCGGGGGGCCCTTTGGGGGGATACGCAGTATTTT. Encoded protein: CATSVQRGALWGDTQYF.